The rows below give T cell receptor beta chains drawn from one sample of a study of T cells in localized non-small cell lung cancer. TCRdb's table, derived via immunoSEQ multiplex PCR, lists solely in-frame clones and lacks some. The repertoire holds about 17,000 clones, with around 89% as singletons. This specimen was peripheral blood mononuclear cells, taken before any cancer treatment. Receptor source: a woman between 35 and 75 years old with stage III lung adenocarcinoma. CDR3s include the opening cysteine and the closing phenylalanine or tryptophan. The D gene is left open where the match is weak. Expanded clones are given a class, and other clones once, few, many or no size at all.

once	NA	TRBV4-1	TRBJ1-2	TGCGCCAGCAGCCAAGATAAAAACAGACAAAATGGTAACTATGGCTACACCTTC	CASSQDKNRQNGNYGYTF
NA	NA	TRBV9	TRBJ1-1	TGTGCCAGCAGCCCCCACGGGGCCGGAGCTTTCTTT	CASSPHGAGAFF
once	NA	TRBV11-3	TRBJ2-3	TGTGCCAGCAGCTCCGGTAGGACTAATCCTATTAGGGATACGCAGTATTTT	CASSSGRTNPIRDTQYF
NA	NA	TRBV7-3	TRBJ1-1	TGTGCCAGCAGCCACAACTTGGGGGGAGAAGCTTTCTTT	CASSHNLGGEAFF
NA	NA	TRBV2	TRBJ1-2	TGTGCCAGCAGTGTACAGGGTTCCAACTATGGCTACACCTTC	CASSVQGSNYGYTF
NA	NA	TRBV12-5	TRBJ1-2	TGTGCTAGTGGTTTGGGACAAGCCATATATGGCTACACCTTC	CASGLGQAIYGYTF
NA	TRBD1	TRBV16	TRBJ2-6	TGTGCCAGCCTACCGGGACAGGGGATCCCCTCTGGGGCCAACGTCCTGACTTTC	CASLPGQGIPSGANVLTF
NA	TRBD2	TRBV6-1	TRBJ2-1	TGTGCCAGCATTACCGGGCTAGCGGGGGGGAATGAGCAGTTCTTC	CASITGLAGGNEQFF
NA	NA	TRBV6-5	TRBJ2-3	TGTGCCAGCAGCCCTGTCGAGACCACAGATACGCAGTATTTT	CASSPVETTDTQYF
NA	TRBD1	TRBV27	TRBJ2-7	TGTGCCAGCAGTTTAGGACAGGGGATCGAGCAGTACTTC	CASSLGQGIEQYF
NA	NA	TRBV30	TRBJ2-2	TGTGCCTGGAGTCTAAGCGGCACCGGGGAGCTGTTTTTT	CAWSLSGTGELFF
once	NA	TRBV6-1	TRBJ1-2	TGTGCCAGCAGTGATTTGCGGCGAGCTAACTATGGCTACACCTTC	CASSDLRRANYGYTF
NA	TRBD1	TRBV18	TRBJ2-7	TGTGCCAGCTCACCGCCGAGACAGGGGAACGTCGAGCAGTACTTC	CASSPPRQGNVEQYF
NA	NA	TRBV30	TRBJ2-7	TGTGCCTGGAGTATCCCTCGACCTAACCACTACGAGCAGTACTTC	CAWSIPRPNHYEQYF
NA	NA	TRBV4-1	TRBJ2-7	TGCGCCAGCAGCCAAGATCCCCTAGGTCCCTACGAGCAGTACTTC	CASSQDPLGPYEQYF
once	TRBD1	TRBV7-2	TRBJ1-2	TGTGCCAGCAGCCAGACAGGGATTGGCTACACCTTC	CASSQTGIGYTF
NA	NA	TRBV6-6	TRBJ2-5	TGTGCCAGCAGTTTCTTCGGACAGTTTGTCGAGACCCAGTACTTC	CASSFFGQFVETQYF
NA	NA	TRBV9	TRBJ2-7	TGTGCCAGCAGCCCTACCCCGCTCGCGTGGTTAGCAGGCGAGCAGTACTTC	CASSPTPLAWLAGEQYF
NA	NA	TRBV21-1	TRBJ1-3	TGTGCCAGCTCCCTCATGATTTCTGGAAACACCATATATTTT	CASSLMISGNTIYF
once	NA	TRBV5-1	TRBJ1-1	TGCGCCAGCAGCTTGAAGGGGGACACTGAAGCTTTCTTT	CASSLKGDTEAFF
NA	NA	TRBV6-5	TRBJ2-2	TGTGCCAGCAGTTACGGGGAGAAGGCGAACACCGGGGAGCTGTTTTTT	CASSYGEKANTGELFF
NA	NA	TRBV7-6	TRBJ2-5	TGTGCCAGCAGCCGAAGGGAAGAGACCCAGTACTTC	CASSRREETQYF
NA	TRBD2	TRBV9	TRBJ2-6	TGTGCCAGCAGGCGGGGGACGGGGGCCAACGTCCTGACTTTC	CASRRGTGANVLTF
NA	NA	TRBV19	TRBJ2-7	TGTGCCAGTAGTATCTCCCCATTCTACGAGCAGTACTTC	CASSISPFYEQYF
NA	NA	TRBV23-1	TRBJ1-5	TGCGCCAGCAGTCAATCGCAGGGTTGGGGGAATCAGCCCCAGCATTTT	CASSQSQGWGNQPQHF
NA	NA	TRBV5-1	TRBJ1-4	TGCGCCAGCAGCTCGACAGCAACTAATGAAAAACTGTTTTTT	CASSSTATNEKLFF
NA	NA	TRBV5-1	TRBJ2-2	TGCGCCAGCAGCCCGGAACCCCGGGGTGGCGGGGAGCTGTTTTTT	CASSPEPRGGGELFF
NA	NA	TRBV7-3	TRBJ2-3	TGTGCCAGCAGCTTTGGTAGACTGAGCACAGATACGCAGTATTTT	CASSFGRLSTDTQYF
NA	TRBD1	TRBV7-9	TRBJ1-4	TGTGCCAGCAGCTTTGGCAGGGGGCAGAAGGATGAAAAACTGTTTTTT	CASSFGRGQKDEKLFF
NA	TRBD2	TRBV6-5	TRBJ2-1	TGTGCCAGCAGTACGGGACTAGCGGAGTACAATGAGCAGTTCTTC	CASSTGLAEYNEQFF
NA	TRBD1	TRBV18	TRBJ2-7	TGTGCCAGCTCATCTGGGACAGGGTTATGGACGCACTTC	CASSSGTGLWTHF
NA	NA	TRBV7-2	TRBJ1-1	TGTGCCAGCAGCCTCCTGGAGAACACTGAAGCTTTCTTT	CASSLLENTEAFF
NA	NA	TRBV30	TRBJ2-3	TGTGCCTGGAGTGTCGGGAGCACAGATACGCAGTATTTT	CAWSVGSTDTQYF
NA	NA	TRBV9	TRBJ1-2	TGTGCCAGCAGCGGAGGGCCCGCCCTTGTTCTCTATGGCTACACCTTC	CASSGGPALVLYGYTF
NA	NA	TRBV9	TRBJ1-3	TGTGCCAGCAGCGTAGCCCACGGACACTCTGGAAACACCATATATTTT	CASSVAHGHSGNTIYF
NA	NA	TRBV4-1	TRBJ1-3	TGCGCCAGCAGCCACCCCTCGGGAAGGGATTCCTCTGGAAACACCATATATTTT	CASSHPSGRDSSGNTIYF
NA	NA	TRBV15	TRBJ2-3	TGTGCCACCAGCAGTGGACTAAGCACAGATACGCAGTATTTT	CATSSGLSTDTQYF